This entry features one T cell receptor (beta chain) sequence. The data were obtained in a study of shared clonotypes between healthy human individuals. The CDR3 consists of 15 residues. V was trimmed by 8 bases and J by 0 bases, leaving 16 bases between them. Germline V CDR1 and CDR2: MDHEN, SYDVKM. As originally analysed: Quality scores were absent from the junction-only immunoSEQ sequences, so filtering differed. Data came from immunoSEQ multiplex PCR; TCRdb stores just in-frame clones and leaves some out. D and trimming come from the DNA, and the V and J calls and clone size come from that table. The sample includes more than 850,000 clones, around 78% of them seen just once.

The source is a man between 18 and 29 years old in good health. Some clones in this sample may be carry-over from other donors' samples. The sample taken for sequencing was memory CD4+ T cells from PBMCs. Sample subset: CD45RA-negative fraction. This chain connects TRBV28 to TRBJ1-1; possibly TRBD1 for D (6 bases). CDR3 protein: CASGIQGSLNTEAFF. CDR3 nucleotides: TGTGCCAGCGGCATTCAGGGGTCCCTGAACACTGAAGCTTTCTTT.